This paragraph covers one TCR beta chain sequence. Its specificity is unknown. Profiled with immunoSEQ multiplex PCR; TCRdb holds only in-frame clones, not every one. The table has approximately 81,000 clones, 90% to 95% seen once. This sample was taken from a study of Tregs in tolerant kidney transplant recipients. General study results and limits: Validation in larger populations is needed because few patients were studied. This study did not directly address biological reproducibility.

The nonmyeloablative bone marrow transplants came from related graft donors, with transient mixed chimerism. CD4+CD25+CD127- Tregs, CD4+CD25- non-Tregs, CD4 and CD8 cells were sorted. Material: CD4+ T cells from blood (PBMCs), obtained 24 months after the transplant. This TCR was sampled from a human patient who received a combined kidney and bone marrow transplant. T cells may partly derive from the graft donor.

For the CDR3, the DNA is TGTGCCAGCAGCCAAAGGGGACTAGCGGGCACAGATACGCAGTATTTT. Protein sequence: CASSQRGLAGTDTQYF. The J gene is TRBJ2-3, the V gene TRBV7-6, with TRBD2 matching over 11 bases. Germline V gene lookup returns CDR1 SGHVS and CDR2 FNYEAQ. Losses at the gene ends were 5 bases for V and 1 base for J; bases not matched to a gene: 5. CDR3 length: 16 amino acids.